The 32 T cell receptor beta chains below were found in one sample sequenced in a study of tumor-infiltrating lymphocytes in primary liver carcinoma. TCR beta cDNA came from approximately 490 ng total RNA, primed with a constant-region primer. ARM-PCR, slightly modified, supplied the TCR beta libraries through three nested multiplex PCR rounds. The study ran its first two PCR rounds for 9 to 10 cycles each, using TRBV1-TRBV30 forward primers and a C-beta reverse primer. TCRdb reprocessed the multiplex PCR reads with MiXCR, giving one entry per CDR3 protein. The sample lists around 330,000 distinct CDR3 sequences, about three fifths seen once, with 15% to 20% in the top ten. Germline DNA was also extracted, while the blood RNA originated from unsorted whole blood. Material: peripheral blood. The receptors shown here come from a woman aged 25 to 45 with primary liver carcinoma and hepatitis B virus infection.

This clonotype was counted only a few times. The V and J genes are TRBV29-1 and TRBJ1-5; weak D call: TRBD1 (5 bases). CDR1 is SQVTM, CDR2 ANQGSEA, per germline. V was pared by 5 bases and J by 2 bases, with 13 bases between. The CDR3 extends over 14 amino acids. CDR3 nucleotides: TGCAGCGTTAGCGACAGAAACGGCAATCAGCCCCAGCATTTT. It is translated as CSVSDRNGNQPQHF. The variable domain in full, with the rest retrieved from reference TRBV29-1 and TRBJ1-5, is SAVISQKPSRDICQRGTSLTIQCQVDSQVTMMFWYRQQPGQSLTLIATANQGSEATYESGFVIDKFPISRPNLTFSTLTVSNMSPEDSSIYLCSVSDRNGNQPQHFGDGTRLSIL.

Of note for this clonotype: One end of the junction fails to match germline, which may point to a read error. The chain has TRBV4-2 and TRBJ2-5, with D perhaps TRBD2 (5 bases). Per the germline V gene, CDR1 is LGHNA and CDR2 is YNFKEQ. The CDR3 is 16 residues long. CDR3 sequence: CANSQDRTADGETQYF. DNA for the CDR3: TGTGCCAACAGCCAAGATCGGACTGCGGATGGAGAGACCCAGTACTTC.

This clonotype occurred once. V is TRBV6-6 and J is TRBJ2-1; 9 positions match TRBD1. Germline V CDR1 and CDR2: MNHNY, SVGAGI (reference sequence). J was trimmed by 4 bases and V by 7 bases; bases with no gene match: 8. This CDR3 is built from 15 residues. The CDR3 DNA sequence: TGTGCCAGCAAACCCACGGGACAGGGTTACAATGAGCAGTTCTTC. Protein product: CASKPTGQGYNEQFF.

About this clonotype itself: The CDR3 does not end in the conserved phenylalanine or tryptophan, so this is likely a read error. The chain couples TRBV29-1 to TRBJ2-5, with D tentatively TRBD1 (5 bases). The length of the CDR3 is 15 residues. Germline-derived CDR1 and CDR2 are SQVTM and ANQGSEA. The V gene lost 0 bases and the J gene lost 11 bases, with 22 bases spanning the gap. This chain's CDR3 is CSVEDPNPGARTQYL. CDR3 bases: TGCAGCGTTGAAGATCCCAACCCGGGCGCGCGGACACAGTACCTC.

This clonotype appeared many times. The V gene is TRBV6-5, the J gene TRBJ2-3; 11 bases line up with TRBD2. The CDR3 has 15 residues. CDR1 and CDR2 from the germline V gene are MNHEY and SVGAGI. With 8 bases clipped from V and 5 bases from J, the junction kept 9 bases outside the gene matches. CDR3 bases: TGTGCCAGCCGTTTAGCGGGAGGGCCGAAAGATACGCAGTATTTT. It yields the protein CASRLAGGPKDTQYF.

As regards this clonotype: It may be a read error: a sequence one base away is much more abundant. V and J are TRBV12-3 or TRBV12-4 and TRBJ2-1, with 7 bases lining up with TRBD2. This CDR3 is built from 17 residues. V lost 8 bases and J lost 4; bases outside the gene matches: 17. CDR3 DNA: TGTGCCAGCTGTCCCCCCAGGTCAGCTAGCGGTTACAATGAGCAGTTCTTC. Its translation: CASCPPRSASGYNEQFF.

On this clonotype itself: A read error may be the cause here, since a much bigger clone is one base away. This chain links TRBV29-1 with TRBJ2-1; weak D call: TRBD2 (6 bases). Trimming left V 7 bases short and J 4 bases short, with 17 bases between. CDR1 and CDR2 (germline): SQVTM, ANQGSEA. There are 14 residues in the CDR3. In nucleotides, the CDR3 is TGCAGCGACCTTAGCTGGAGGGTATACAATGAGCAGTTCTTC. This sequence encodes CSDLSWRVYNEQFF.

On this clonotype itself: Given a much more abundant clone one base away, this may be a read error. The rearrangement uses TRBV6-5 and TRBJ2-1, with D perhaps matching TRBD2 (5 bases). Germline CDR1 is MNHEY and CDR2 is SVGAGI. This CDR3 comprises 14 residues. The CDR3 reads CTSSYSRGFVEQFF. The CDR3 DNA reads TGTACCAGCAGTTACTCGCGAGGGTTCGTTGAGCAGTTCTTC.

This clonotype was recorded many times. The J gene is TRBJ1-1, the V gene TRBV11-3, with a possible D match to TRBD1 (6 bases). Per germline, CDR1 SGHNT and CDR2 YENEEA. Trimming cost V 3 bases and J 4 bases, with 12 bases left between them. CDR3 size: 14 residues. For the CDR3, the DNA is TGTGCCAGCAGCTTCAACAGGGAGGGCACTGAAGCTTTCTTT. Its translation: CASSFNREGTEAFF.

The table lists this clonotype with many counts. The chain couples TRBV29-1 to TRBJ2-5; D unclear. The CDR3 runs 11 residues. Germline CDR1 and CDR2: SQVTM and ANQGSEA. Deletions cut 4 bases from V and 3 bases from J, with 6 bases between. This chain's CDR3 is CSVVQEETQYF. In nucleotides, the CDR3 is TGCAGCGTTGTCCAGGAAGAGACCCAGTACTTC.

Regarding this clonotype: One base away lies a much larger clone, so this may be a sequencing read error. The J gene is TRBJ2-3, the V gene TRBV6-6; the D gene could be TRBD1 or TRBD2 (5 bases each). V lost 7 bases and J 2 bases, leaving 13 bases between the germline ends. Germline V gene lookup returns CDR1 MNHNY and CDR2 SVGAGI (reference sequence). The CDR3 has 14 amino acids. In DNA form, the CDR3 reads TGTGCCAGCAAAGGGAGCGGACACACAGATACGCAGTATTTT. Protein: CASKGSGHTDTQYF.

Turning to this clonotype: At one end the junction does not follow the germline gene, possibly because of a read error. This rearrangement joins TRBV6-5 to TRBJ2-3; D perhaps matches TRBD2 (5 bases). This CDR3 spans 14 amino acids. Per the germline V gene, CDR1 is MNHEY and CDR2 is SVGAGI. CDR3 DNA sequence: TGTGCCAGTAGTTACCTATCTAGCACAGATACGCAGAATTTT. This encodes CASSYLSSTDTQNF.

The J gene is TRBJ1-6, the V gene TRBV12-3 or TRBV12-4; TRBD1 is a possible D gene (6 bases). This CDR3 contains 14 residues. The V and J ends lost 7 bases and 10 bases respectively, with 17 bases between them. CDR3 DNA: TGTGCCAGCACCCCCTCGACAGGCGACTCACCCCTCCACTTT. It specifies CASTPSTGDSPLHF.

A remark on this clonotype: The junction differs from germline at one of its ends, possibly a read error. The chain has TRBV4-3 and TRBJ1-2; TRBD1 is a possible D gene (6 bases). The CDR3 is 16 amino acids. Germline assignment: CDR1 LGHNA and CDR2 YSLEER. The CDR3 sequence is CTSSRGAAAANYGYTF. CDR3 DNA sequence: TGCACCAGCAGCCGGGGGGCTGCGGCAGCTAACTATGGCTACACCTTC.

Worth noting for this clonotype: One base away lies a much larger clone, so this may be a sequencing read error. V is TRBV12-3 or TRBV12-4 and J is TRBJ2-3; TRBD1 is a possible D gene (6 bases). With 5 bases removed from V and 5 bases from J, the gap between germline ends came to 17 bases. This CDR3 has 15 residues. DNA of the CDR3: TGTGCCAGCAGTGCTCCCAGACAGGATAAAGATACGCAGTATTTT. Translating it yields CASSAPRQDKDTQYF.

This clonotype was detected a few times. The J gene is TRBJ2-2, the V gene TRBV28; 7 bases map to TRBD1. The CDR3 has 16 amino acids. The germline gives CDR1 MDHEN, CDR2 SYDVKM. V shed 7 bases, J shed 6 bases, and the junction held 14 bases outside the gene matches. CDR3 in DNA: TGTGCCAGCACCCCTATAGGGGACAGTCACTCCGGGGAGCTGTTTTTT. It codes for CASTPIGDSHSGELFF. Filled out from reference TRBV28 and TRBJ2-2, the complete variable domain reads DVKVTQSSRYLVKRTGEKVFLECVQDMDHENMFWYRQDPGLGLRLIYFSYDVKMKEKGDIPEGYSVSREKKERFSLILESASTNQTSMYLCASTPIGDSHSGELFFGEGSRLTVL.

Concerning this clonotype itself: The CDR3 ends on some other residue instead of the conserved phenylalanine or tryptophan, so this is likely a read error. V usage is TRBV24-1 and J usage is TRBJ2-7; 7 bases are a match to TRBD1. This CDR3 has 15 amino acids. Looked up from germline, CDR1 is KGHDR and CDR2 is SFDVKD. V was pared by 4 bases and J by 0 bases, with 5 bases of the junction left unmatched. The chain's CDR3 is CATSDPTGSSYEQYL. The CDR3 DNA follows: TGTGCCACCAGTGACCCGACAGGGTCCTCCTACGAGCAGTACCTC.

On this clonotype: No conserved phenylalanine or tryptophan ends this CDR3, so it is likely a read error. V gene TRBV12-5 combines with J gene TRBJ2-7; possible D gene TRBD1, 5 bases. This CDR3 has 13 amino acids. In germline, CDR1 is LGHNT, CDR2 FRNRAP. This chain's CDR3 is CASGLADSYEQYS. The CDR3 DNA follows: TGTGCCAGTGGTTTGGCCGACAGCTACGAGCAGTACTCC.

The sample holds one count of this clonotype. The V call is TRBV10-2, the J call TRBJ2-1, with D possibly called TRBD1 or TRBD2 (5 bases each). With 4 bases removed from V and 4 bases from J, the gap between germline ends came to 17 bases. CDR3 length: 16 amino acids. The germline CDR1 and CDR2 sequences are WSHSY and SAAADI. Here the CDR3 reads CASSVRGAARYNEQFF. CDR3 nucleotides: TGCGCCAGCAGTGTGAGGGGAGCGGCACGGTACAATGAGCAGTTCTTC.

This chain uses TRBV2 with TRBJ2-3; D is ambiguous. V was cut by 5 bases and J by 4 bases, with 4 bases left in between. There are 11 residues in the CDR3. Germline CDR1 reads SNHLY; CDR2 reads FYNNEI. CDR3 nucleotide sequence: TGTGCCAGCAGTAGCCCAGATACGCAGTATTTT. Translation: CASSSPDTQYF.

The chain combines TRBV6-5 with TRBJ2-7; D perhaps matches TRBD2 (6 bases). From germline, CDR1 is MNHEY and CDR2 SVGAGI. The CDR3 runs to 16 residues. Trimming removed 3 bases at V and 1 base at J, with 16 bases between. CDR3 in DNA: TGTGCCAGCAGTTATACCCCAGGGAGGCGATCCTACGAGCAGTACTTC. This codes for CASSYTPGRRSYEQYF.

A remark on this clonotype: This may be a read error: a much more frequent sequence differs by one nucleotide. The V gene is TRBV6-1, the J gene TRBJ2-6; D is perhaps TRBD2 (5 bases). Germline V gene sequence: CDR1 MNHNS, CDR2 SASEGT. This CDR3 comprises 15 residues. The CDR3 is CASIPGSSEANVLTF. CDR3 DNA: TGTGCCAGCATCCCTGGGAGCTCTGAGGCCAACGTCCTGACTTTC.

As regards this clonotype: The conserved final phenylalanine or tryptophan is absent from the CDR3, which likely points to a read error. The gene calls are TRBV11-3 and TRBJ1-1, with 11 bases matching TRBD1. The CDR3 runs to 15 residues. CDR1 is SGHNT and CDR2 is YENEEA in the germline V gene. DNA for the CDR3: TGTGCTAGCAGCTTAGGGACAGGGGGGGCCACTGAAGCTTTCATT. Amino acids: CASSLGTGGATEAFI.

This clonotype was observed many times. This rearrangement joins TRBV11-2 to TRBJ2-7, with D perhaps TRBD2 (6 bases). V was clipped by 4 bases and J by 3 bases, with 16 bases between them. The germline V gene has CDR1 SGHAT and CDR2 FQNNGV. This CDR3 comprises 15 residues. CDR3 amino acids: CASSSQAGYGYEQYF. CDR3 nucleotide sequence: TGTGCCAGCAGCTCCCAAGCGGGTTATGGCTACGAGCAGTACTTC.

The chain recombines TRBV11-2 with TRBJ2-1; 7 nucleotides match TRBD1. Looked up from germline, CDR1 is SGHAT and CDR2 is FQNNGV. V shed 5 bases, J shed 15 bases, and the junction held 22 bases outside the gene matches. The CDR3 sequence is 16 residues long. The CDR3 bases are TGTGCCAGCAGCACTTCGACAGGGCCCGGTTCCAATAAGCGGTTCTTC. This gives the protein CASSTSTGPGSNKRFF.

The V gene is TRBV29-1, the J gene TRBJ2-3; D is perhaps TRBD1 (5 bases). The CDR3 sequence is 18 residues long. V dropped 4 bases and J dropped 5 bases, with 28 bases sitting between them. Looked up from germline, CDR1 is SQVTM and CDR2 is ANQGSEA. CDR3 nucleotides: TGCAGCGTTGGGATAGGGGTCATGGGTCGGCTAGGTAGAGATACGCAGTATTTT. It translates to CSVGIGVMGRLGRDTQYF.

This chain links TRBV6-2 or TRBV6-3 with TRBJ1-2; D perhaps matches TRBD1 (5 bases). CDR3 length: 12 residues. V was trimmed by 7 bases and J by 4 bases, leaving 10 bases between them. Germline V gene data show CDR1 as MNHEY and CDR2 as SVGEGT. Here the CDR3 reads CASNEGPYGYTF. CDR3 sequence (DNA): TGTGCCAGCAATGAGGGACCCTATGGCTACACCTTC.

CDR3 protein: CSVDGSTGNEQFF. Here the CDR3 DNA reads TGCAGCGTTGATGGGTCGACGGGGAATGAGCAGTTCTTC. The J gene is TRBJ2-1, the V gene TRBV29-1; possible D gene TRBD2, 5 bases. CDR1 is SQVTM, CDR2 ANQGSEA, per germline. The CDR3 sequence is 13 residues long. V dropped 3 bases and J dropped 7 bases, with 13 bases sitting between them.

Comment on this clonotype: It may be a read error: a sequence one base away is much more abundant. The V call is TRBV6-1, the J call TRBJ2-3; 7 nucleotides agree with TRBD1. The CDR3 runs to 16 residues. Per the germline V gene, CDR1 is MNHNS and CDR2 is SASEGT. Trimming cost V 4 bases and J 0 bases; bases outside gene matches: 7. The CDR3 region is CASSGRTGESTDTQYF. The DNA of the CDR3 is TGTGCCAGCAGTGGACGAACAGGGGAGAGCACAGATACGCAGTATTTT.

In this sample, this clonotype turned up once. The chain combines TRBV12-5 with TRBJ2-2, with D tentatively TRBD2 (6 bases). The CDR3 extends over 18 amino acids. Trimming pared 6 bases from V and 3 bases from J, leaving 23 bases between. CDR1 and CDR2 (germline): LGHNT, FRNRAP. The CDR3 protein is CASGLALLVGGDTGELFF. The CDR3 bases are TGTGCTAGTGGCCTCGCCCTACTAGTGGGAGGCGACACCGGGGAGCTGTTTTTT.

This clonotype has ten or more counts. The chain links TRBV29-1 to TRBJ2-3; D is undetermined. The CDR3 runs 14 residues. Trimming removed 1 base at V and 2 bases at J, with 10 bases between. CDR1 and CDR2 from the germline V gene are SQVTM and ANQGSEA. The CDR3 protein is CSVEGFADTDTQYF. The DNA of the CDR3 is TGCAGCGTTGAAGGGTTCGCGGACACAGATACGCAGTATTTT.

Remarks on this clonotype: A much larger clone lies one base from this, so it may be a read error. The V and J genes are TRBV4-1 and TRBJ2-1; the D is unclear. CDR1 is MGHRA, CDR2 YSYEKL, per germline. The CDR3 sequence is 13 residues long. V was cut by 1 base and J by 9 bases, with 10 bases left in between. The CDR3 here is CASSQGWLFEQFF. CDR3 nucleotides: TGCGCCAGCAGCCAAGGGTGGCTCTTTGAGCAGTTCTTC.